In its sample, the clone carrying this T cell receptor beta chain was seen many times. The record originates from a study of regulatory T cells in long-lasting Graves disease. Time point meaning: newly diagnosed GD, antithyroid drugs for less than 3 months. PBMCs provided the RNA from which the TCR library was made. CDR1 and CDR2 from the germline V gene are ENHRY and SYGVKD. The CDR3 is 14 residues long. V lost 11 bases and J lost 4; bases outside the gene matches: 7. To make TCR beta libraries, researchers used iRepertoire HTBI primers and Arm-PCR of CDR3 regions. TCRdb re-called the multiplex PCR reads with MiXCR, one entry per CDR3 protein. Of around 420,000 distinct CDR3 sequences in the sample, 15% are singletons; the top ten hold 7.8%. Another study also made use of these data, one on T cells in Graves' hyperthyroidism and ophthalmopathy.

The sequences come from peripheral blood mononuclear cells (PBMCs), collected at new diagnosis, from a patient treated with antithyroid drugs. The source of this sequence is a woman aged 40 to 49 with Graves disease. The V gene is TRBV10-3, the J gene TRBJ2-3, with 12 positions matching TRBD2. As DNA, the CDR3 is TGTGCCGCCGGACTAGCGGGGAATTCAGATACGCAGTATTTT. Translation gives CAAGLAGNSDTQYF.